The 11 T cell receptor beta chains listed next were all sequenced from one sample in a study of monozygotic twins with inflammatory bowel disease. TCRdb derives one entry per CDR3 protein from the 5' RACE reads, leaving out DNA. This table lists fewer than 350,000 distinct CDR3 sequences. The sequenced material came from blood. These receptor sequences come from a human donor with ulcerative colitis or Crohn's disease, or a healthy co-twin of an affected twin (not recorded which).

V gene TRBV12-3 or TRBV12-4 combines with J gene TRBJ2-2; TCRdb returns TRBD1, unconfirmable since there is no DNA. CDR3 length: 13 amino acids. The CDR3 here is CASRGQGTGELFF.

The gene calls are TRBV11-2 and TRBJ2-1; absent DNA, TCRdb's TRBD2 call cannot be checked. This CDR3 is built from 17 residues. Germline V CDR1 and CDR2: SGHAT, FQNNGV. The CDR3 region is CASSLIREGLLSNEQFF.

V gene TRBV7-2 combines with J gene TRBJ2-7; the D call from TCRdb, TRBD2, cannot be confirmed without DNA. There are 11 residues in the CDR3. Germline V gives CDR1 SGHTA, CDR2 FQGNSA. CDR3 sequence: CASSQLAIPYF.

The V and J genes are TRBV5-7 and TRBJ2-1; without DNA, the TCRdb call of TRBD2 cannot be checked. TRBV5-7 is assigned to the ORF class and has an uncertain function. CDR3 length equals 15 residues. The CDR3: CASSWEVRGQGEQFF.

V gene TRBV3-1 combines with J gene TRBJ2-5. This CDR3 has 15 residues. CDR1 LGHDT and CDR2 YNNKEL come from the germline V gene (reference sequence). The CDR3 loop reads CASSQEASRQETQYF.

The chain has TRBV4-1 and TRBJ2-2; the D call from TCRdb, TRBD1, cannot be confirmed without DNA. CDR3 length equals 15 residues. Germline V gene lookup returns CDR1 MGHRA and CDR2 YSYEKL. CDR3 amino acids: CASSQVRGKVGELFF.

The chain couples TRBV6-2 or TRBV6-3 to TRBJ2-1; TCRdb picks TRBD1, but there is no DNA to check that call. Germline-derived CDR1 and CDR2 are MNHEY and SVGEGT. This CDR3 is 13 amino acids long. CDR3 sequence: CASSGTGYNEQFF.

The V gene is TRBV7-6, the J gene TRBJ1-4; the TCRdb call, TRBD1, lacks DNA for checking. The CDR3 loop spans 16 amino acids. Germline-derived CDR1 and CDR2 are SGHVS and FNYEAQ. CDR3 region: CASSFFPISPDEKLFF.

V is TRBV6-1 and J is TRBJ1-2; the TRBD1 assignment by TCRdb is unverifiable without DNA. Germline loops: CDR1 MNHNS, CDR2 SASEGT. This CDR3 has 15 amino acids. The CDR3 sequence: CASIARDRGWEGYTF.

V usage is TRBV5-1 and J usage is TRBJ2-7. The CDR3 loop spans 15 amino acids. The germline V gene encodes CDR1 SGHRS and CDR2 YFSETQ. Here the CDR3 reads CASSLGLGIAYEQYF.

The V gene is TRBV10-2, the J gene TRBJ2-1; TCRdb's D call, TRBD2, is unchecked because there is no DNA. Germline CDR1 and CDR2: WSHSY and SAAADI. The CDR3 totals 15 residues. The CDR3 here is CASGFGTSAYNEQFF.